These T cell receptor beta chains were read from a single sample in a study of response to subunit inactivated influenza vaccine. Each CDR3 protein is one row after TCRdb ran MiXCR on the RT-PCR reads. Here the sample spans roughly 630,000 distinct CDR3 sequences, 11% to 15% being singletons. The sequenced sample was PBMCs from blood, obtained approximately 15 days before vaccination. The origin of the receptors is a man between 50 and 59 years old who received an inactivated influenza vaccine. CDR3s include the opening cysteine and the closing phenylalanine or tryptophan. Each record gives: clone size, J gene, D gene, V gene, CDR3 protein, CDR3 DNA. A D gene is named only where the DNA matches it firmly. Part of the rows lack a size; the others show once, few, many or a class for expanded clones.

>few|TRBJ2-6|NA|TRBV15
CATSAWTSGANVLTF
TGTGCCACCAGCGCCTGGACCTCTGGGGCCAACGTCCTGACTTTC
>many|TRBJ2-1|NA|TRBV5-1
CASSLGDRPSYNEQFF
TGCGCCAGCAGCTTGGGTGACAGGCCTTCCTACAATGAGCAGTTCTTC
>many|TRBJ1-1|NA|TRBV20-1
CSARNREAGEAFF
TGCAGTGCTAGAAACAGGGAGGCGGGTGAAGCTTTCTTT
>NA|TRBJ2-7|NA|TRBV29-1
CSVEDVRARRYF
TGCAGCGTTGAAGACGTCAGGGCACGGCGGTACTTC
>NA|TRBJ1-5|NA|TRBV28
CASSSPTQDRFDQPQHF
TGTGCCAGCAGTTCCCCAACCCAAGACAGGTTCGATCAGCCCCAGCATTTT
>many|TRBJ2-5|NA|TRBV2
CASSGQETQYF
TGCGCCAGCAGCGGCCAAGAGACCCAGTACTTC
>NA|TRBJ1-5|TRBD1|TRBV5-1
CASSSTGDPGQPQHF
TGCGCCAGCAGCTCAACAGGGGACCCAGGGCAGCCCCAGCATTTT
>many|TRBJ1-2|NA|TRBV27
CASRGRLNYGYTF
TGTGCCAGCAGGGGCAGGCTTAACTATGGCTACACCTTC
>many|TRBJ1-5|NA|TRBV12-3/TRBV12-4
CASSLDPGINQPQHF
TGTGCCAGCAGTTTAGACCCAGGGATCAATCAGCCCCAGCATTTT
>many|TRBJ2-5|TRBD2|TRBV7-2
CASSLAPSGGRGEQETQYF
TGTGCCAGCAGCTTAGCCCCTAGCGGGGGAAGGGGAGAACAAGAGACCCAGTACTTC
>many|TRBJ2-2|NA|TRBV5-6
CASSYDQGYDTGELFF
TGTGCCAGCAGCTATGATCAGGGATATGACACCGGGGAGCTGTTTTTT
>few|TRBJ2-1|NA|TRBV29-1
CSVDGSVSYNEQFF
TGCAGCGTTGATGGCAGCGTCTCCTACAATGAGCAGTTCTTC
>few|TRBJ2-7|NA|TRBV6-1
CASSDRTAYEQYF
TGTGCCAGCAGTGACCGGACAGCCTACGAGCAGTACTTC
>NA|TRBJ2-1|TRBD2|TRBV9
CASSVGGLAGVYNEQFF
TGTGCCAGCAGCGTGGGAGGACTAGCGGGGGTGTACAATGAGCAGTTCTTC
>few|TRBJ1-4|NA|TRBV7-9
CASSSLAEKLFF
TGTGCCAGCAGCTCGCTAGCTGAAAAACTGTTTTTT
>few|TRBJ2-2|TRBD2|TRBV10-3
CAISGLIAGHTGELFF
TGTGCCATCAGTGGGTTAATAGCGGGACACACCGGGGAGCTGTTTTTT
>few|TRBJ1-6|NA|TRBV7-2
CASSLGVGVVSSPLHF
TGTGCCAGCAGCTTGGGCGTAGGGGTCGTGAGTTCACCCCTCCACTTT
>NA|TRBJ2-6|TRBD2|TRBV11-1
CASSHPERDATGAGANVLTF
TGTGCCAGCAGCCACCCCGAGCGGGACGCAACGGGTGCTGGGGCCAACGTCCTGACTTTC
>NA|TRBJ2-7|TRBD2|TRBV20-1
CSAYSGSKYEQYF
TGCAGTGCATATAGCGGGAGTAAGTACGAGCAGTACTTC
>NA|TRBJ2-7|NA|TRBV12-3/TRBV12-4
CASSLQGLPYEQYF
TGTGCCAGCAGTCTACAGGGTCTTCCCTACGAGCAGTACTTC
>few|TRBJ1-2|TRBD1|TRBV4-3
CASSQLGQGYGYTF
TGCGCCAGCAGCCAATTGGGACAGGGCTATGGCTACACCTTC
>NA|TRBJ1-4|NA|TRBV12-3/TRBV12-4
CASSSWAFNEKLFF
TGTGCCAGCAGTTCGTGGGCCTTTAATGAAAAACTGTTTTTT
>many|TRBJ2-3|TRBD2|TRBV28
CASSLLLAGGGDTQYF
TGTGCCAGCAGTTTACTCCTAGCGGGAGGGGGGGATACGCAGTATTTT
>NA|TRBJ2-6|NA|TRBV7-2
CASSSLRSLSGANVLTF
TGTGCCAGCAGCTCCCTTAGAAGTCTCTCTGGGGCCAACGTCCTGACTTTC
>few|TRBJ1-1|NA|TRBV20-1
CSARDRGSTEAFF
TGCAGTGCTAGAGACCGGGGGAGCACTGAAGCTTTCTTT
>NA|TRBJ2-7|TRBD1|TRBV6-5
CASSYTQGPYEQYF
TGTGCCAGCAGTTACACACAGGGGCCCTACGAGCAGTACTTC
>few|TRBJ2-7|TRBD1|TRBV3-1
CASSQLGQTYEQYF
TGTGCCAGCAGCCAACTGGGACAGACCTACGAGCAGTACTTC
>few|TRBJ1-4|NA|TRBV5-1
CASSLESERHEKLFF
TGCGCCAGCAGCTTGGAATCAGAAAGGCATGAAAAACTGTTTTTT
>NA|TRBJ2-3|TRBD2|TRBV18
CASSPPTSGSSDSNTDTQYF
TGTGCCAGCTCACCACCGACTAGCGGGAGCTCAGATTCAAACACAGATACGCAGTATTTT
>NA|TRBJ2-2|NA|TRBV2
CALPQGTGELFF
TGTGCCCTCCCCCAGGGAACCGGGGAGCTGTTTTTT
>many|TRBJ2-7|NA|TRBV4-3
CASSPSPLLGEQYF
TGCGCCAGCAGCCCGAGCCCTTTATTGGGGGAGCAGTACTTC
>few|TRBJ1-1|NA|TRBV29-1
CSVMSANTEAFF
TGCAGCGTTATGAGTGCGAACACTGAAGCTTTCTTT
>few|TRBJ1-5|TRBD1|TRBV16
CASSQSGQGNQPQHF
TGTGCCAGCAGCCAATCGGGACAGGGCAATCAGCCCCAGCATTTT
>once|TRBJ2-7|NA|TRBV28
CASSLLRGDGLTDYEQYF
TGTGCCAGCAGTTTATTAAGAGGGGATGGACTAACCGACTACGAGCAGTACTTC
>NA|TRBJ1-5|NA|TRBV10-3
CAISESSGRGMAQHF
TGTGCCATCAGTGAGTCTTCGGGCAGGGGCATGGCCCAGCATTTT
>NA|TRBJ2-3|TRBD2|TRBV6-1
CASSEAGGGALNTQYF
TGTGCCAGCAGTGAAGCGGGCGGGGGGGCTTTAAATACGCAGTATTTT
>NA|TRBJ2-5|NA|TRBV7-2
CASSSGSGETQYF
TGTGCCAGCAGCTCAGGGAGCGGGGAGACCCAGTACTTC
>few|TRBJ2-2|TRBD1|TRBV12-3/TRBV12-4
CASSLPGDRTTTGELFF
TGTGCCAGCAGCCTACCCGGGGACAGAACTACCACCGGGGAGCTGTTTTTT
>NA|TRBJ1-5|TRBD1|TRBV4-1
CASSPGGRGHYQPQHF
TGCGCCAGCAGCCCGGGGGGCAGGGGGCACTATCAGCCCCAGCATTTT
>many|TRBJ2-7|NA|TRBV15
CATSRDSGYEQYF
TGTGCCACCAGCAGAGATAGCGGTTACGAGCAGTACTTC
>once|TRBJ2-1|NA|TRBV25-1
CARSSEQFF
TGTGCCAGATCGTCCGAGCAGTTCTTC
>NA|TRBJ1-6|NA|TRBV7-2
CASSLTRTPLHF
TGTGCCAGCAGCCTTACAAGGACACCCCTCCACTTT
>NA|TRBJ2-7|TRBD2|TRBV6-2/TRBV6-3
CASTKPPGLAGVSGPYEQYF
TGTGCCAGCACAAAACCCCCGGGACTAGCGGGAGTAAGCGGGCCCTACGAGCAGTACTTC
>many|TRBJ2-3|NA|TRBV7-6
CASSRGPVGTDTQYF
TGTGCCAGCAGCCGCGGGCCAGTGGGCACAGATACGCAGTATTTT
>NA|TRBJ2-5|TRBD1|TRBV28
CASSLMGRTGSETQYF
TGTGCCAGCAGCCTTATGGGTCGGACAGGGAGCGAGACCCAGTACTTC
>NA|TRBJ1-2|NA|TRBV7-2
CASSLVGGPNYGYTF
TGTGCCAGCAGCTTGGTCGGCGGGCCTAACTATGGCTACACCTTC
>NA|TRBJ2-1|NA|TRBV29-1
CSVSFYNEQFF
TGCAGCGTTTCTTTTTACAATGAGCAGTTCTTC
>few|TRBJ2-3|TRBD1|TRBV6-1
CASSGQGASTDTQYF
TGTGCCAGCAGTGGGCAGGGGGCTTCCACAGATACGCAGTATTTT
>few|TRBJ2-1|TRBD2|TRBV3-1
CATKVAGGPYNEQFF
TGTGCCACCAAAGTAGCGGGGGGGCCCTACAATGAGCAGTTCTTC
>NA|TRBJ1-2|NA|TRBV4-3
CASSQGTTNYGYTF
TGCGCCAGCAGCCAGGGGACTACTAACTATGGCTACACCTTC
>NA|TRBJ2-5|TRBD1|TRBV3-1
CASSQVRDRGRETQYF
TGTGCCAGCAGCCAAGTCCGGGACAGGGGTAGGGAGACCCAGTACTTC
>NA|TRBJ2-3|TRBD2|TRBV2
CASSRTSGGSADTQYF
TGTGCCAGCAGCCGGACTAGCGGGGGGTCCGCAGATACGCAGTATTTT
>NA|TRBJ2-7|TRBD1|TRBV30
CAWSNRGYEQYF
TGTGCCTGGAGTAACAGGGGATACGAGCAGTACTTC
>NA|TRBJ2-7|TRBD1|TRBV4-3
CASSQDAGGYEQYF
TGCGCCAGCAGCCAAGATGCAGGGGGCTACGAGCAGTACTTC